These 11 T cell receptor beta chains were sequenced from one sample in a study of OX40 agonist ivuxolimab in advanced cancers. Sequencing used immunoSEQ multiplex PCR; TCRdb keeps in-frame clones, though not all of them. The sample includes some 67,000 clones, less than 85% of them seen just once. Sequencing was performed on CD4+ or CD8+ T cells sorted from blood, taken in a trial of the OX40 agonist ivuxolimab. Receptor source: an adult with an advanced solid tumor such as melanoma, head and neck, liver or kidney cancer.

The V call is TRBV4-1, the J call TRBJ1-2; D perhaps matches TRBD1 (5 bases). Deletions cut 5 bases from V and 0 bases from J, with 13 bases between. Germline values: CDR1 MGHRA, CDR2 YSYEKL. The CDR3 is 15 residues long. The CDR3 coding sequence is TGCGCCAGCAGCTCCATTCAAGGGGCTAACTATGGCTACACCTTC. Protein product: CASSSIQGANYGYTF.

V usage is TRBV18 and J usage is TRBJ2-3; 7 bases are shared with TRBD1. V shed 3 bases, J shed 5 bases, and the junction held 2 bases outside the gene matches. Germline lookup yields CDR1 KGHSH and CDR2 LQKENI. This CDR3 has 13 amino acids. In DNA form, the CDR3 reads TGTGCCAGCTCACCCCAGGGGGAAGATACGCAGTATTTT. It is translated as CASSPQGEDTQYF. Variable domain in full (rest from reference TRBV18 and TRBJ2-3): NAGVMQNPRHLVRRRGQEARLRCSPMKGHSHVYWYRQLPEEGLKFMVYLQKENIIDESGMPKERFSAEFPKEGPSILRIQQVVRGDSAAYFCASSPQGEDTQYFGPGTRLTVL.

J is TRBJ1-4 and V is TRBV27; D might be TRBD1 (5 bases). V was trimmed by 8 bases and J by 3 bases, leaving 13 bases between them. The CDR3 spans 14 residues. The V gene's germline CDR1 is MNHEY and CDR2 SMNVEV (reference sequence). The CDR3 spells CASGRTGPNEKLFF. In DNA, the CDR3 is TGTGCCAGCGGACGTACAGGTCCTAATGAAAAACTGTTTTTT.

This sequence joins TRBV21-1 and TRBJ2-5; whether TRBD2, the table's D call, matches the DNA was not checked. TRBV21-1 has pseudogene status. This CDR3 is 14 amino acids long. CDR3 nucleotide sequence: TGTGCCAGCACCTTCGGACTAAAGCAAGAGACCCAGTACTTC. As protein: CASTFGLKQETQYF.

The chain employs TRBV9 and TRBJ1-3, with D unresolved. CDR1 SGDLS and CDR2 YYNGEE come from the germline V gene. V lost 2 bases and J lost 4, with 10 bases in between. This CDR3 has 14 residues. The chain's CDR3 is CASSVGNSGNTIYF. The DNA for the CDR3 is TGTGCCAGCAGCGTGGGCAACTCCGGAAACACCATATATTTT.

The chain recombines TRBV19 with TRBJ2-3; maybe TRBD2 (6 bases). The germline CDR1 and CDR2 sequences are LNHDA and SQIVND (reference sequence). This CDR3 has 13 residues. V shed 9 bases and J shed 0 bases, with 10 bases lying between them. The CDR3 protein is CASRDSSTDTQYF. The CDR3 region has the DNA TGTGCCAGCCGGGACTCAAGCACAGATACGCAGTATTTT.

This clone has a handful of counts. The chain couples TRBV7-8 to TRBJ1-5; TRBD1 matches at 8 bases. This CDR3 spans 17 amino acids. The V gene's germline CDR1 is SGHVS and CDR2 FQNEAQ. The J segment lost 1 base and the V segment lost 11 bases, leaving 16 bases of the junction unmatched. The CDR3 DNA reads TGTGCCTCTAGAGGGGACAGGCTAGGGGAGAGCAATCAGCCCCAGCATTTT. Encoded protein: CASRGDRLGESNQPQHF.

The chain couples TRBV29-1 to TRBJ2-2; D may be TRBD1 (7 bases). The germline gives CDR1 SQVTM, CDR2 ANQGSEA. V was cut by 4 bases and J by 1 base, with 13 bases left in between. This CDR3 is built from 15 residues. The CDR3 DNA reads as TGCAGCGTTGTGGTTCAGGGGGGGAACACCGGGGAGCTGTTTTTT. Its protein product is CSVVVQGGNTGELFF.

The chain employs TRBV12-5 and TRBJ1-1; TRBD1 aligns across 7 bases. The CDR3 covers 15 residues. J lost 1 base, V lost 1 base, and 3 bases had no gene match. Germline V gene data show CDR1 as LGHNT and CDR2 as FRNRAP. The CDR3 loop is CASGLDRGPNTEAFF. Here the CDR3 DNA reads TGTGCTAGTGGTTTGGACAGGGGCCCGAACACTGAAGCTTTCTTT.

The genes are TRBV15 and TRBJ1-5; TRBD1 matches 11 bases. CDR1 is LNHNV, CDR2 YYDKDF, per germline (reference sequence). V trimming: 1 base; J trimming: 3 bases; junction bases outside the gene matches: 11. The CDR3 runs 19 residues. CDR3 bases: TGTGCCACCAGCAGAGTAGGGACAGGGGGATGGCATGACAATCAGCCCCAGCATTTT. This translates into CATSRVGTGGWHDNQPQHF.

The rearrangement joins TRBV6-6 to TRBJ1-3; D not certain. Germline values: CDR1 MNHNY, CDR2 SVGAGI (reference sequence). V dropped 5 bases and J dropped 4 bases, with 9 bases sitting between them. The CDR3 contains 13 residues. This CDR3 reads CASSTPAGNTIYF. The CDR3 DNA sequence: TGTGCCAGCAGTACCCCCGCGGGAAACACCATATATTTT.